Below, one T cell receptor (beta chain) is given with its context. The data were taken from a study of technical replicates of blood from a handful of donors. Per the germline V gene, CDR1 is MGHRA and CDR2 is YSYEKL. With V trimmed by 2 bases and J by 3 bases, 9 bases remained unmatched. The CDR3 sequence is 16 residues long. Assay: immunoSEQ multiplex PCR; the TCRdb copy retains only in-frame clones and omits some. Here the sample spans 98,000 or so clones, around 96% being singletons. The sequence derives from a human donor in good health. This sequence joins TRBV4-1 and TRBJ2-7; the match to TRBD2 covers 8 bases. The sample was T cells isolated from PBMCs. CDR3 in amino acids: CASSQLTGLGHYEQYF. The DNA of the CDR3 is TGCGCCAGCAGCCAACTGACGGGACTAGGACACTACGAGCAGTACTTC.